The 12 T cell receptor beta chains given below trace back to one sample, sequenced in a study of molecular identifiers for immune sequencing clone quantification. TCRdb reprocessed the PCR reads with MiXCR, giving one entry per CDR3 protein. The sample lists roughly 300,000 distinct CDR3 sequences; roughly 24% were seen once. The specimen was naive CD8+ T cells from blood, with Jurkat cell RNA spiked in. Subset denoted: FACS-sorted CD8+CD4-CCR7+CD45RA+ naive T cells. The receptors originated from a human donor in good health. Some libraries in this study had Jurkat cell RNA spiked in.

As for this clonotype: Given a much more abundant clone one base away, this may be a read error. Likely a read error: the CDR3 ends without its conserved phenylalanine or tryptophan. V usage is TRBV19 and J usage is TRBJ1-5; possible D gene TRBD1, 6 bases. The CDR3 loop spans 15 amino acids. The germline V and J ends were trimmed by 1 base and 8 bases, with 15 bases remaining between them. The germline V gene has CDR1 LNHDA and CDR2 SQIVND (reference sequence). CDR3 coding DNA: TGTGCCAGTAGTATAGTATCGGGGGGCGCGGAGCCCCAGCATTCT. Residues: CASSIVSGGAEPQHS.

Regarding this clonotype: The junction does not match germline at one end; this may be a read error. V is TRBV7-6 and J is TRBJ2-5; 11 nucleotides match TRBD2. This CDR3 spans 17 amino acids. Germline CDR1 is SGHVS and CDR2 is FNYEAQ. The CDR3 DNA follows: TGTGCCAGCAGCTTAGGAGGTAGCGGGGGGGCCGGAGAGAGCCAGTACTTC. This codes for CASSLGGSGGAGESQYF. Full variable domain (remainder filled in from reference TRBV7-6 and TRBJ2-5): GAGVSQSPRYKVTKRGQDVALRCDPISGHVSLYWYRQALGQGPEFLTYFNYEAQQDKSGLPNDRFSAERPEGSISTLTIQRTEQRDSAMYRCASSLGGSGGAGESQYFGPGTRLLVL.

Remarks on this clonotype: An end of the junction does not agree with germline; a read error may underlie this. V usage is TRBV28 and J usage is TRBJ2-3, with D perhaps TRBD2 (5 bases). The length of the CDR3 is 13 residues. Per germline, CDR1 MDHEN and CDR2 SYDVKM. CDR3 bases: TGTGCCAGCAGTCATCTGATGGGAGATACGCGGTATTTT. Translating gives CASSHLMGDTRYF.

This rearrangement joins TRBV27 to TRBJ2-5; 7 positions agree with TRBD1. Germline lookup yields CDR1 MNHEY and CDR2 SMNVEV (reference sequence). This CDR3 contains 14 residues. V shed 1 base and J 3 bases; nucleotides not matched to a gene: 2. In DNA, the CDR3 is TGTGCCAGCAGTTTATTGGGACAGAAAGAGACCCAGTACTTC. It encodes CASSLLGQKETQYF.

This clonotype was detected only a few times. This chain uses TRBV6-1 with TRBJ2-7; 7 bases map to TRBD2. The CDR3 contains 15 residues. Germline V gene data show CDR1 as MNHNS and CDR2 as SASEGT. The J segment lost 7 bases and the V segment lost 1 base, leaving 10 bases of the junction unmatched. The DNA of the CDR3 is TGTGCCAGCAGTGAAGAGGAGTGGGGGGGGTGGGAGCAGTACTTC. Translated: CASSEEEWGGWEQYF.

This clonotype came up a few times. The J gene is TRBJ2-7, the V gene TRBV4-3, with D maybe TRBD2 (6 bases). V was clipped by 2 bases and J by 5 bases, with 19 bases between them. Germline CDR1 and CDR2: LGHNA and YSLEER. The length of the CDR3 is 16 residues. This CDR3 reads CASSQSRGLSEDEQYF. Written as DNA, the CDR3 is TGCGCCAGCAGCCAATCCCGGGGGTTGAGTGAGGACGAGCAGTACTTC.

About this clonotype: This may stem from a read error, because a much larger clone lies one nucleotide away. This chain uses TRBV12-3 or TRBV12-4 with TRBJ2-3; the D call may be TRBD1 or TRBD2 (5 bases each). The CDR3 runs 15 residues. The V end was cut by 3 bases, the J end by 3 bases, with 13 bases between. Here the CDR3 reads CASSFPMGVTDTQYF. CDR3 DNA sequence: TGTGCCAGCAGTTTTCCTATGGGGGTAACAGATACGCAGTATTTT.

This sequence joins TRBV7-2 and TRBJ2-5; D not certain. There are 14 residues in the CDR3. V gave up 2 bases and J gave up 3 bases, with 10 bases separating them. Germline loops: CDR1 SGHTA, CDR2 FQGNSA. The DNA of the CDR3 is TGTGCCAGCAGCTTATTAGGCAGAAAAGAGACCCAGTACTTC. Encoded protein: CASSLLGRKETQYF.

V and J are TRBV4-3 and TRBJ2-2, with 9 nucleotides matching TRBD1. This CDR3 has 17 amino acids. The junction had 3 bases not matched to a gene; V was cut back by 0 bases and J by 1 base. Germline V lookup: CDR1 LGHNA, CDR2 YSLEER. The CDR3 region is CASSQDGTGKNTGELFF. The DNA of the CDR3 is TGCGCCAGCAGCCAAGACGGGACAGGGAAGAACACCGGGGAGCTGTTTTTT.

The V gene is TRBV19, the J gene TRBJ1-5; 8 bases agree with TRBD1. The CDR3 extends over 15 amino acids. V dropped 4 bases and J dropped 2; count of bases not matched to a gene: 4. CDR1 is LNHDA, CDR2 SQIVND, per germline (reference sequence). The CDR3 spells CASSTGGAGNQPQHF. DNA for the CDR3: TGTGCCAGTAGTACAGGGGGCGCGGGCAATCAGCCCCAGCATTTT.

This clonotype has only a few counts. CDR3 residues: CASSTLRDSLSGNTIYF. CDR3 nucleotides: TGTGCCAGCAGTACTCTCCGGGACAGCCTCTCTGGAAACACCATATATTTT. The V and J genes are TRBV27 and TRBJ1-3, with 7 bases fitting TRBD1. The CDR3 is 17 residues long. With V trimmed by 5 bases and J by 0 bases, 10 bases remained unmatched. Germline loops: CDR1 MNHEY, CDR2 SMNVEV (reference sequence).

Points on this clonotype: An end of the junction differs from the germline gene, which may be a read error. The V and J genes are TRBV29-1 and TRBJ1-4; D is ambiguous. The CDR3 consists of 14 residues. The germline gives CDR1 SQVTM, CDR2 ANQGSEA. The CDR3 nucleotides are TGCAGCGTTAGGTCCGCACGGCAGCATGAAGAACTGTTTTTT. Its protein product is CSVRSARQHEELFF.